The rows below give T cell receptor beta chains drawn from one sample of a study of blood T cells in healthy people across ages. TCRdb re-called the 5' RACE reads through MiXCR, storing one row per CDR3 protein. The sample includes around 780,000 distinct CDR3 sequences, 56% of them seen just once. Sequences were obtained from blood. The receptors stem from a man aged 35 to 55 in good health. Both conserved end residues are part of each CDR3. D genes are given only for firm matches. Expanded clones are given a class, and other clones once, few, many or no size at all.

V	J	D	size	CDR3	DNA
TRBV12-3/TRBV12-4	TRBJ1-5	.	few	CASSSSQNQPQHF	TGTGCCAGCAGTTCCAGCCAAAATCAGCCCCAGCATTTT
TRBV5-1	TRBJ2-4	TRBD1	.	CASSPTQGQGAIQYF	TGCGCCAGCAGCCCGACCCAAGGACAGGGAGCCATTCAGTACTTC
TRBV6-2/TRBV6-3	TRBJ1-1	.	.	CASSLYPGPRTEAFF	TGTGCCAGCAGTTTGTACCCGGGGCCGAGGACTGAAGCTTTCTTT
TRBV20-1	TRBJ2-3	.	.	CRGGNTDTQYF	TGCAGGGGGGGCAACACAGATACGCAGTATTTT
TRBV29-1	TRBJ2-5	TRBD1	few	CSVGPGTAPVGTQYF	TGCAGCGTTGGCCCCGGGACAGCCCCGGTTGGGACCCAGTACTTC
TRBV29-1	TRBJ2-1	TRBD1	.	CSARQGWDEQFF	TGCAGCGCTAGACAGGGATGGGACGAGCAGTTCTTC
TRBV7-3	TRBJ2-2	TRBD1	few	CASSGMGQGANTGELFF	TGTGCCAGCAGCGGCATGGGACAGGGGGCTAACACCGGGGAGCTGTTTTTT
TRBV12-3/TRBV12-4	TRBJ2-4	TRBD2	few	CASSLSTSGSSTGYF	TGTGCCAGCAGTTTATCGACTAGCGGGAGTAGTACAGGGTACTTC
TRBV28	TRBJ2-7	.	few	CASLGGSRDYEQYF	TGTGCCAGCCTAGGCGGATCCCGGGACTACGAGCAGTACTTC
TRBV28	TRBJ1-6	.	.	CASRLNSGESSPLHF	TGTGCCAGCAGGCTCAATTCAGGGGAGAGTTCACCCCTCCACTTT
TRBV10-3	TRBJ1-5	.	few	CAISERNQPQHF	TGTGCCATCAGTGAAAGGAATCAGCCCCAGCATTTT
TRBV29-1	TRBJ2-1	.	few	CSVAPDNEQFF	TGCAGCGTTGCTCCCGACAATGAGCAGTTCTTC
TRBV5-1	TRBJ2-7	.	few	CASRAGVNGEQYF	TGCGCCAGCAGGGCAGGGGTGAACGGCGAGCAGTACTTC
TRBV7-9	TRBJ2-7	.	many	CAVHRESSYEQYF	TGTGCCGTACACAGGGAGAGCTCCTACGAGCAGTACTTC
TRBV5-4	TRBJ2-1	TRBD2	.	CASSSPSAGAVTYNEQFF	TGTGCCAGCAGCTCCCCTTCAGCGGGAGCTGTCACCTACAATGAGCAGTTCTTC
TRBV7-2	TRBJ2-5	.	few	CASNVWGGETQYF	TGTGCCAGCAACGTGTGGGGCGGAGAGACCCAGTACTTC
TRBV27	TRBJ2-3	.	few	CASSFLSKATDTQYF	TGTGCCAGCAGTTTCTTATCCAAGGCCACAGATACGCAGTATTTT
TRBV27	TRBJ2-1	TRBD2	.	CASSSEGTSGTNEQFF	TGTGCCAGCAGTTCCGAGGGGACTAGCGGAACAAATGAGCAGTTCTTC
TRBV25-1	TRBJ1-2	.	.	CASSAGRTYGYTF	TGTGCCAGCAGTGCAGGGAGAACCTATGGCTACACCTTC
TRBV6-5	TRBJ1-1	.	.	CASWRAGGEAFF	TGTGCCAGCTGGCGGGCCGGGGGCGAAGCTTTCTTT
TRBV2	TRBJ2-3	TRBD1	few	CASSWDRPPRNRTDTQYF	TGTGCCAGCAGCTGGGACAGACCGCCCCGTAATCGCACAGATACGCAGTATTTT
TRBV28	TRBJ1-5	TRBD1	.	CASKGTAARGQPQHF	TGTGCCAGCAAAGGGACAGCTGCCAGGGGTCAGCCCCAGCATTTT
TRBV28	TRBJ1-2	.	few	CASSFAGFVYGYTF	TGTGCCAGCAGTTTTGCAGGGTTTGTCTATGGCTACACCTTC
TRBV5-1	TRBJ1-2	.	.	CASSLAAGNGYTF	TGCGCCAGCAGCTTGGCGGCAGGGAATGGCTACACCTTC
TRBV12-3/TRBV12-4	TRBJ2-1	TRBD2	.	CASSLLAGVRDNEQFF	TGTGCCAGCAGTCTCCTAGCGGGAGTAAGGGACAATGAGCAGTTCTTC
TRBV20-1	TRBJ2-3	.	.	CSARGGLSEDTQYF	TGCAGTGCTAGAGGGGGACTTAGCGAGGATACGCAGTATTTT
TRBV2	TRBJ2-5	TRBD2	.	CASSGTSGGKQETQYF	TGTGCCAGCAGTGGAACTAGCGGGGGGAAGCAAGAGACCCAGTACTTC
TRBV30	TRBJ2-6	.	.	CAWSVDSSGANVLTF	TGTGCCTGGAGCGTTGACAGCTCTGGGGCCAACGTCCTGACTTTC
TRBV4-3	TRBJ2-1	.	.	CASSQDWSSDEQFF	TGCGCCAGCAGCCAAGACTGGTCGAGTGATGAGCAGTTCTTC
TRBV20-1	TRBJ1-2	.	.	CSARATSYGYTF	TGCAGTGCTAGAGCCACGAGCTATGGCTACACCTTC
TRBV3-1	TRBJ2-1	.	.	CASSQDSGHYNEQFF	TGTGCCAGCAGCCAAGACAGCGGTCACTACAATGAGCAGTTCTTC
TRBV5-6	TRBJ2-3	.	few	CAGGSYTTDTQYF	TGTGCCGGGGGGAGCTATACCACAGATACGCAGTATTTT
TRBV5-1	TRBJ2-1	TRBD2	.	CASSFWTSGRLVYNEQFF	TGCGCCAGCAGCTTTTGGACTAGCGGGAGGTTAGTCTACAATGAGCAGTTCTTC
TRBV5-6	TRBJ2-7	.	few	CASSSPAGADEQYF	TGTGCCAGCAGCTCCCCGGCGGGGGCTGACGAGCAGTACTTC
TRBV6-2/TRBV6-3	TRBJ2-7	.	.	CASGSYAEQYF	TGTGCCAGCGGGAGTTACGCCGAGCAGTACTTC
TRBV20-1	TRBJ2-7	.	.	CSAMGDRVYEQYF	TGCAGTGCGATGGGCGATCGCGTCTACGAGCAGTACTTC
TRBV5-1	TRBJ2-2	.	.	CASSLVVSTGELFF	TGCGCCAGCAGCTTGGTAGTTTCAACCGGGGAGCTGTTTTTT
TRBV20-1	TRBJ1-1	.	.	CSARNSDFRNTEAFF	TGCAGTGCTAGAAACTCTGACTTTAGGAACACTGAAGCTTTCTTT
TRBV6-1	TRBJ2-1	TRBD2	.	CASSGSGGASEQFF	TGTGCCAGCAGTGGGAGCGGGGGGGCCTCAGAGCAGTTCTTC
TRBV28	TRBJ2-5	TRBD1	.	CASSSDRGTQETQYF	TGTGCCAGCAGTTCGGACAGGGGGACACAAGAGACCCAGTACTTC
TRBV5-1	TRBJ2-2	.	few	CASSPIHSGTRPNTGELFF	TGCGCCAGCAGCCCTATACATTCCGGGACCCGGCCAAACACCGGGGAGCTGTTTTTT
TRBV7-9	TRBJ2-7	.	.	CASSLVGAMGHEQYF	TGTGCCAGCAGCTTAGTGGGTGCGATGGGCCACGAGCAGTACTTC
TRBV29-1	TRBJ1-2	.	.	CSVEWKGGYGYTF	TGCAGCGTTGAGTGGAAGGGCGGCTATGGCTACACCTTC
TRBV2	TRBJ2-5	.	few	CASSEFPETQYF	TGTGCCAGCAGTGAGTTTCCGGAGACCCAGTACTTC
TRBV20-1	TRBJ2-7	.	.	CSASSIAGPGDEQYF	TGCAGTGCTAGCTCGATCGCCGGGCCCGGAGACGAGCAGTACTTC
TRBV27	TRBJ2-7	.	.	CASSSHRDSYEQYF	TGTGCCAGCAGTTCTCACAGGGACTCCTACGAGCAGTACTTC
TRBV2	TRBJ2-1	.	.	CASSGDDNEQFF	TGTGCCAGCAGTGGGGACGACAATGAGCAGTTCTTC
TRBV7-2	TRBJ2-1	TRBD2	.	CASSLVGGSSEQFF	TGTGCCAGCAGCTTAGTTGGCGGGAGTTCTGAGCAGTTCTTC
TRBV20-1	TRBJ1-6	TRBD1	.	CSARSTTGGESPLHF	TGCAGTGCTAGATCCACCACAGGGGGCGAATCACCCCTCCACTTT
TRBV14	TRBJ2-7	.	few	CASSQKLGLVYEQYF	TGTGCCAGCAGCCAAAAGCTGGGACTTGTCTACGAGCAGTACTTC
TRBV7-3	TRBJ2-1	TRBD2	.	CASSPVGGNNNEQFF	TGTGCCAGCAGCCCGGTGGGGGGGAACAACAATGAGCAGTTCTTC
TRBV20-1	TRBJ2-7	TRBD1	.	CSAKPLQGVAYEQYF	TGCAGTGCCAAACCTCTACAGGGGGTAGCCTACGAGCAGTACTTC
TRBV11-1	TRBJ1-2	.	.	CASSMEGIGYTF	TGTGCCAGCAGCATGGAGGGTATTGGCTACACCTTC
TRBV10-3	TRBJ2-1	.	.	CAISESADNEQFF	TGTGCCATCAGTGAGTCGGCCGACAATGAGCAGTTCTTC